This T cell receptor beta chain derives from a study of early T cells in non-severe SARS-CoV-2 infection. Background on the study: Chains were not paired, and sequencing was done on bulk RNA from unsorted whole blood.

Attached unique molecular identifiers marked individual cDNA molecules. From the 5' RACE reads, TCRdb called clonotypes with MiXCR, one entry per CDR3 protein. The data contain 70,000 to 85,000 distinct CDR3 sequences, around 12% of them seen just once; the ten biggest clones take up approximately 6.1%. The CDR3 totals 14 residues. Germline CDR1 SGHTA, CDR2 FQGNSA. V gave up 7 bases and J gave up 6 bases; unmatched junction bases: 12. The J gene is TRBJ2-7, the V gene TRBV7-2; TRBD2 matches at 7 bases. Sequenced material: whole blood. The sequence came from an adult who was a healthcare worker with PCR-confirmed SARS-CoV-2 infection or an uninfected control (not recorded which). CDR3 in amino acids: CASTIGGSVGEQYF. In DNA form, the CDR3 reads TGTGCCAGCACCATCGGCGGGAGCGTGGGCGAGCAGTACTTC.